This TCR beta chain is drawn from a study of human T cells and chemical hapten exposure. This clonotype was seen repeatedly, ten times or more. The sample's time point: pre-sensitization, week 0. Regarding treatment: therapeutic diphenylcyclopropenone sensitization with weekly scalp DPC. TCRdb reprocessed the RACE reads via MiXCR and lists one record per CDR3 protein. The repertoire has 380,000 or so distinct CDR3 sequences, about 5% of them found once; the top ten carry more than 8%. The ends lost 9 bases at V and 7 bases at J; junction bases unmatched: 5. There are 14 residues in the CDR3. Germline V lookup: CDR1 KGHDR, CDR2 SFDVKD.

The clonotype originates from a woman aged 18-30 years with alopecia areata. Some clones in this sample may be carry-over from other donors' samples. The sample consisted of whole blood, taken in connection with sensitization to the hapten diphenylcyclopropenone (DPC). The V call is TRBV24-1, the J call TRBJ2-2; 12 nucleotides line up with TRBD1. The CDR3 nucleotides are TGTGCCACCGCGGGACAGGGGGCAATCGGGGAGCTGTTTTTT. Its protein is CATAGQGAIGELFF.